What follows describes a single T cell receptor (beta chain). Antigen specificity is unknown. The record originates from a study of T-cell memory formation after mild COVID-19. Whole-study results and caveats: Mostly located in CM and EM were contracting CD4+ clones, with contracting CD8+ clones located in EMRA.

TCRdb reprocessed the 5' RACE reads with MiXCR, giving one entry per CDR3 protein. The data contain around 310,000 distinct CDR3 sequences, roughly an eighth of them singletons. Sequenced material: PBMCs or a T cell subset sorted from them (not recorded which). The receptor was isolated from a man younger than 35 who had mild COVID-19 (a few samples of this study predate the infection). Cell type and time point are not known.

The CDR3 protein is CASRDLQGQYNSPLHF. Written as DNA, the CDR3 is TGTGCCAGCAGAGACCTACAGGGCCAATATAATTCACCCCTCCACTTT. V is TRBV6-5 and J is TRBJ1-6; tentative D call: TRBD1 (6 bases). Trimming shortened V by 6 bases and J by 4 bases, and 16 bases separated the two germline ends. CDR3 length: 16 residues. Germline lookup yields CDR1 MNHEY and CDR2 SVGAGI.